This TCR beta chain was captured by sequencing in a study of shared clonotypes between healthy human individuals. Study-wide findings and caveats: Naive subsets generally exceeded memory subsets in estimated richness.

The donor population consisted of healthy HIV-negative adults with no recent acute infections or vaccinations. CD4+ cells yielded CD45RA+ naive and CD45RA-negative memory subsets. The sample holds one count of this clone. Its antigen is undetermined. V was cut by 3 bases and J by 0 bases, with 15 bases left in between. The CDR3 is 17 residues long. Germline V CDR1 and CDR2: SGHRS, YFSETQ. Original data processing: Without quality scores, immunoSEQ junctional reads could not be filtered like full-length reads. Profiling relied on immunoSEQ multiplex PCR, and the TCRdb table lists in-frame clones only, not all of them. V and J calls and clone size are copied from that table; D and trimming were computed from the DNA. Of more than 2 million clones in the sample, approximately 95% were seen once.

The origin of this receptor is a man aged 18 to 30 in good health. This sequence joins TRBV5-1 and TRBJ2-2; D possibly corresponds to TRBD1 (5 bases). Source material: naive CD4+ T cells sorted from blood. Subset denoted: CD45RA+ positively selected. The CDR3 here is CASSSSRAGTNTGELFF. The CDR3 DNA sequence: TGCGCCAGCAGCTCATCTCGGGCAGGGACGAACACCGGGGAGCTGTTTTTT.